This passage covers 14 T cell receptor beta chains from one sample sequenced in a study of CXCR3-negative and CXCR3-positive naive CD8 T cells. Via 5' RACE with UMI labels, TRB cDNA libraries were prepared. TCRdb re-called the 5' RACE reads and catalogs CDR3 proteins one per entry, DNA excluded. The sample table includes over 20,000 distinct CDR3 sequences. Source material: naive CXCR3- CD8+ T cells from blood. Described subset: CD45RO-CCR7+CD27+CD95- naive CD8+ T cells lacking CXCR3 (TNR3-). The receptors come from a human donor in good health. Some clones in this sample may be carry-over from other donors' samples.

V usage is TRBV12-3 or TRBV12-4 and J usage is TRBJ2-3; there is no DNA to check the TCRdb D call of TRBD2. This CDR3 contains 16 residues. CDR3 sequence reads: CASSFAPGTGARAQYF.

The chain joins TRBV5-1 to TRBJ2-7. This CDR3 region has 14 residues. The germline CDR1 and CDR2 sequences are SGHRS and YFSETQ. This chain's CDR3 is CASSLGRNSYEQYF.

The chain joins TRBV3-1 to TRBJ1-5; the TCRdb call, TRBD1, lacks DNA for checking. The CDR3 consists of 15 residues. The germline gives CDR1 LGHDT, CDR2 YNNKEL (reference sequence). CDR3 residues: CASSLGQGAGQPQHF.

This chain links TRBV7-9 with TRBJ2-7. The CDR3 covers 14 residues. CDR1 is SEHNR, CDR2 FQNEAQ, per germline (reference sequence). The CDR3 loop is CASSAFSGDYEQYF.

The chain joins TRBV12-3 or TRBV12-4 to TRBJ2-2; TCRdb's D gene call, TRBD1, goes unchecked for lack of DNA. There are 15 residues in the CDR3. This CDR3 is CASSLLGVSTGELFF.

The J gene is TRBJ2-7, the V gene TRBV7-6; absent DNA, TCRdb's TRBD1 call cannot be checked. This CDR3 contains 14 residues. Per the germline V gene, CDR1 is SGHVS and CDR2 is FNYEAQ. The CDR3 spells CASSSHPTGVEQYF.

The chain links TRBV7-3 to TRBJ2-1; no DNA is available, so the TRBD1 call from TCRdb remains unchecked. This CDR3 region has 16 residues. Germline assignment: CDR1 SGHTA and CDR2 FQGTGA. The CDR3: CASSLRLSSSYNEQFF. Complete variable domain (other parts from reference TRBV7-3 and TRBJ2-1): GAGVSQTPSNKVTEKGKYVELRCDPISGHTALYWYRQSLGQGPEFLIYFQGTGAADDSGLPNDRFFAVRPEGSVSTLKIQRTERGDSAVYLCASSLRLSSSYNEQFFGPGTRLTVL.

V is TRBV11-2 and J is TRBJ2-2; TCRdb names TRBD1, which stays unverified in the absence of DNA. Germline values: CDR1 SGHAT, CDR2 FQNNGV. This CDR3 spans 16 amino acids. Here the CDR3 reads CASSLAAGMNTGELFF.

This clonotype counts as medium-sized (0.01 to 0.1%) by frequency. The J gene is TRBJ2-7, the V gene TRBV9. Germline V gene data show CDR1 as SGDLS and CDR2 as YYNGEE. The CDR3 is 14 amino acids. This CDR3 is CASSVGYGPYEQYF.

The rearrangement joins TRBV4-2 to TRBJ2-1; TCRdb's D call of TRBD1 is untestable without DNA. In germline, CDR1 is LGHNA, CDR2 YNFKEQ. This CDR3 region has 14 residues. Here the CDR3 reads CASSQTGLDNEQFF.

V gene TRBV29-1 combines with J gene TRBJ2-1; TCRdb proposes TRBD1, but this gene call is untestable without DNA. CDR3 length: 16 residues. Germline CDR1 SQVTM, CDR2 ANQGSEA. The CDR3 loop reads CSVVLSQRGPYNEQFF.

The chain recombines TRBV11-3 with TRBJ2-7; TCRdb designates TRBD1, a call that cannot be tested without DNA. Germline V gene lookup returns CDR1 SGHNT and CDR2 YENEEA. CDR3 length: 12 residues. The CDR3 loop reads CASSERKDRVYF.

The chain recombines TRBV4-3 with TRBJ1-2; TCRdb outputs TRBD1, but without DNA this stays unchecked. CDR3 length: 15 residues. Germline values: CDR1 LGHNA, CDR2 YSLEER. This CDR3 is CASSQGTGSNYGYTF.

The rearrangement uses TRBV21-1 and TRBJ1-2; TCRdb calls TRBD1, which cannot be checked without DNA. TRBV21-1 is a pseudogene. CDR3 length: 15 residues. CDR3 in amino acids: CASSLRDRGPCGYTF.